These 25 T cell receptor beta chains came from one sample sequenced in a study of identical twins. From the 5' RACE reads, TCRdb called clonotypes with MiXCR, one entry per CDR3 protein. The sample shows 700,000 or so distinct CDR3 sequences, approximately 9% of them seen only once. These data are also associated with another study on yellow fever vaccine responses in identical twins.

Material: PBMCs. The receptors shown here come from a woman aged 18-29 years in good health.

The V and J genes are TRBV7-9 and TRBJ2-6, with a weak D call TRBD2 (6 bases). The V and J ends lost 6 bases and 0 bases respectively, with 15 bases between them. Germline CDR1 reads SEHNR; CDR2 reads FQNEAQ (reference sequence). This CDR3 comprises 17 residues. This CDR3 is CASRRGGISSGANVLTF. CDR3 DNA sequence: TGTGCCAGCAGACGGGGCGGGATAAGCTCTGGGGCCAACGTCCTGACTTTC.

This clonotype was recorded a few times. The chain employs TRBV7-3 and TRBJ2-3; 8 positions agree with TRBD1. CDR3 length: 15 residues. V lost 6 bases to trimming and J lost 4 bases; unmatched junction nucleotides: 9. From germline, CDR1 is SGHTA and CDR2 FQGTGA. The CDR3 region is CASSLDRGGPDTQYF. The CDR3, as DNA: TGTGCCAGCAGTTTAGACAGGGGAGGCCCAGATACGCAGTATTTT.

This clonotype has just one count. The chain recombines TRBV7-2 with TRBJ1-2, with D maybe TRBD1 (6 bases). The CDR3 runs 14 residues. Trimming pared 2 bases from V and 5 bases from J, leaving 12 bases between. Germline CDR1 reads SGHTA; CDR2 reads FQGNSA. As DNA, the CDR3 is TGTGCCAGCAGCTTACGCGACAGGAGTTATGGCTACACCTTC. It codes for CASSLRDRSYGYTF.

There are many counts of this clonotype. The chain employs TRBV7-2 and TRBJ2-5; tentative D call: TRBD2 (5 bases). The CDR3 has 14 amino acids. The V end was cut by 1 base, the J end by 5 bases, with 11 bases between. Germline CDR1 SGHTA, CDR2 FQGNSA. The CDR3 DNA is TGTGCCAGCAGCTTAGGGGCGGGTTCGGAGACCCAGTACTTC. Translation gives CASSLGAGSETQYF.

The J gene is TRBJ1-2, the V gene TRBV9; D is ambiguous. Deletions cut 0 bases from V and 7 bases from J, with 10 bases between. The CDR3 runs 13 residues. Germline V gene data show CDR1 as SGDLS and CDR2 as YYNGEE. CDR3 sequence reads: CASSVELGSGYTF. CDR3 in DNA: TGTGCCAGCAGCGTAGAATTAGGGTCTGGCTACACCTTC.

The table lists this clonotype with a few counts. The chain is built from TRBV28 and TRBJ2-4; TRBD1 aligns across 7 bases. This CDR3 contains 17 residues. CDR1 and CDR2 from the germline V gene are MDHEN and SYDVKM. The trim removed 4 bases at V and 0 bases at J, leaving 9 bases unmatched. CDR3 nucleotide sequence: TGTGCCAGCAGTTCTACCAGACAGGGCCTAGCCAAAAACATTCAGTACTTC. It translates to CASSSTRQGLAKNIQYF.

The rearrangement links TRBV28 to TRBJ2-1; a possible D gene is TRBD2 (6 bases). The CDR3 length is 17 residues. The germline gives CDR1 MDHEN, CDR2 SYDVKM. V lost 1 base and J 8 bases, leaving 21 bases between the germline ends. CDR3 nucleotide sequence: TGTGCCAGCAGTTTATCTATCGGCGGGGCGGCGCGCGATGAGCAGTTCTTC. Translated, it gives CASSLSIGGAARDEQFF. The variable domain in full, completed from reference TRBV28 and TRBJ2-1, reads DVKVTQSSRYLVKRTGEKVFLECVQDMDHENMFWYRQDPGLGLRLIYFSYDVKMKEKGDIPEGYSVSREKKERFSLILESASTNQTSMYLCASSLSIGGAARDEQFFGPGTRLTVL.

The chain combines TRBV20-1 with TRBJ2-3; 9 nucleotides line up with TRBD2. CDR1 is DFQATT, CDR2 SNEGSKA, per germline (reference sequence). V lost 5 bases to trimming and J lost 1 base; unmatched junction nucleotides: 4. The CDR3 is made up of 14 amino acids. The CDR3 nucleotides read TGCAGTGCTGTGACTAGCGGAGGCACAGATACGCAGTATTTT. Protein: CSAVTSGGTDTQYF.

The chain joins TRBV2 to TRBJ2-7; D possibly matches TRBD1 or TRBD2 (5 bases each). Germline V gene lookup returns CDR1 SNHLY and CDR2 FYNNEI. The CDR3 covers 15 residues. V was pared by 6 bases and J by 5 bases, with 20 bases between. CDR3 protein: CASSSSAAGSDEQYF. CDR3 nucleotide sequence: TGTGCCAGCAGCTCCTCAGCGGCAGGGTCGGACGAGCAGTACTTC.

V and J are TRBV11-3 and TRBJ2-2, with TRBD1 matching 8 bases. The germline CDR1 and CDR2 sequences are SGHNT and YENEEA. The J segment lost 4 bases and the V segment lost 5 bases, leaving 12 bases of the junction unmatched. The CDR3 is made up of 17 amino acids. The DNA of the CDR3 is TGTGCCAGCAGCCCCGTGATCAGGGGGCGAGGCACCGGGGAGCTGTTTTTT. Translated: CASSPVIRGRGTGELFF.

This clonotype was seen a handful of times. The chain recombines TRBV5-5 with TRBJ2-5; no firm D call. Germline CDR1 reads SGHKS; CDR2 reads YYEKEE (reference sequence). V lost 4 bases and J lost 5, with 12 bases in between. CDR3 length: 13 amino acids. The CDR3 spells CASSRPTGETQYF. The CDR3 coding sequence is TGTGCCAGCAGCCGCCCCACCGGGGAGACCCAGTACTTC.

This clonotype occurred many times. J is TRBJ2-1 and V is TRBV7-2, with D perhaps TRBD1 (5 bases). V was cut by 2 bases and J by 1 base, with 12 bases left in between. Germline V gives CDR1 SGHTA, CDR2 FQGNSA. This CDR3 is built from 16 residues. The CDR3 reads CASSLQGFLSYNEQFF. In DNA, the CDR3 is TGTGCCAGCAGCTTACAGGGTTTTTTGTCCTACAATGAGCAGTTCTTC.

The gene calls are TRBV6-2 or TRBV6-3 and TRBJ2-3; D possibly uses TRBD1 or TRBD2 (5 bases each). The CDR3 runs 15 residues. Trimming stripped 5 bases from V and 4 bases from J, with 16 bases between. In germline, CDR1 is MNHEY, CDR2 SVGEGT. This CDR3 reads CASSRAWGRADTQYF. CDR3 sequence (DNA): TGTGCCAGCAGTAGGGCTTGGGGACGAGCAGATACGCAGTATTTT.

At least ten counts were recorded for this clonotype. The rearrangement joins TRBV4-3 to TRBJ2-1; D is possibly TRBD1 (6 bases). Trimming took off 0 bases at V and 4 bases at J, with 10 bases between the two ends. CDR3 length: 15 residues. CDR1 LGHNA and CDR2 YSLEER come from the germline V gene. The CDR3 loop reads CASSQEVDRYNEQFF. The CDR3 DNA is TGCGCCAGCAGCCAAGAAGTCGACAGGTACAATGAGCAGTTCTTC.

This clonotype has just a few counts. CDR3 sequence reads: CASWTSGGLDTQYF. The CDR3 region has the DNA TGTGCCAGCTGGACTAGCGGGGGACTGGATACGCAGTATTTT. The chain couples TRBV6-1 to TRBJ2-3; TRBD2 matches at 13 bases. From germline, CDR1 is MNHNS and CDR2 SASEGT. CDR3 length: 14 amino acids. Trimming cost V 8 bases and J 6 bases; bases outside gene matches: 5.

The chain links TRBV28 to TRBJ2-7; no clear D. This CDR3 is built from 13 residues. Trimming left V 2 bases short and J 5 bases short, with 10 bases between. Germline lookup yields CDR1 MDHEN and CDR2 SYDVKM. Written as DNA, the CDR3 is TGTGCCAGCAGTTTAAAATGGGGTCACGAGCAGTACTTC. Residues: CASSLKWGHEQYF. Combining the CDR3 with reference TRBV28 and TRBJ2-7 gives the whole variable domain DVKVTQSSRYLVKRTGEKVFLECVQDMDHENMFWYRQDPGLGLRLIYFSYDVKMKEKGDIPEGYSVSREKKERFSLILESASTNQTSMYLCASSLKWGHEQYFGPGTRLTVT.

V and J are TRBV28 and TRBJ2-6; 8 bases are shared with TRBD2. CDR1 is MDHEN and CDR2 is SYDVKM in the germline V gene. CDR3 length: 17 residues. V dropped 7 bases and J dropped 2; count of bases not matched to a gene: 10. The DNA for the CDR3 is TGTGCCAGCACCTTCGGGGTAGCGGGAACTGGGGCCAACGTCCTGACTTTC. This encodes CASTFGVAGTGANVLTF.

This clonotype has just a few counts. The chain recombines TRBV27 with TRBJ2-7, with 9 bases fitting TRBD1. CDR1 and CDR2 (germline): MNHEY, SMNVEV (reference sequence). The CDR3 is made up of 13 amino acids. Trimming took 6 bases from V and 5 from J; bases not matched to a gene: 5. The DNA for the CDR3 is TGTGCCAGCAGACTAACAGGGGGCGACGAGCAGTACTTC. Its translation: CASRLTGGDEQYF.

This clonotype has only a few counts. The rearrangement links TRBV14 to TRBJ2-2; possible D gene TRBD2, 5 bases. This CDR3 region has 14 residues. Germline V CDR1 and CDR2: SGHDN, FVKESK. Trimming shortened V by 0 bases and J by 7 bases, and 9 bases separated the two germline ends. The CDR3 is CASSQDPGYGELFF. DNA for the CDR3: TGTGCCAGCAGCCAAGATCCGGGGTACGGGGAGCTGTTTTTT.

This clonotype was observed a few times. The chain recombines TRBV20-1 with TRBJ2-7; D gene uncertain. CDR3 size: 12 residues. Germline-derived CDR1 and CDR2 are DFQATT and SNEGSKA (reference sequence). The V gene lost 5 bases and the J gene lost 4 bases, with 12 bases spanning the gap. The chain's CDR3 is CSASAGPYEQYF. CDR3 coding DNA: TGCAGTGCTTCTGCCGGGCCTTACGAGCAGTACTTC.

There are many counts of this clonotype. V is TRBV29-1 and J is TRBJ2-2, with D unclear. Germline loops: CDR1 SQVTM, CDR2 ANQGSEA. The V gene lost 4 bases and the J gene lost 2 bases, with 11 bases spanning the gap. The CDR3 has 14 amino acids. Here the CDR3 reads CSVAVQRNTGELFF. CDR3 coding DNA: TGCAGCGTTGCGGTACAGCGTAACACCGGGGAGCTGTTTTTT.

The J gene is TRBJ2-1, the V gene TRBV7-8; 12 bases map to TRBD2. In germline, CDR1 is SGHVS, CDR2 FQNEAQ. V was pared by 5 bases and J by 7 bases, with 9 bases of the junction left unmatched. The CDR3 is 16 amino acids. The CDR3 nucleotides are TGTGCCAGCAGCGATGGGACTAGCGGGTTTTGGAATGAGCAGTTCTTC. Protein: CASSDGTSGFWNEQFF. Full variable domain (missing parts from reference TRBV7-8 and TRBJ2-1): GAGVSQSPRYKVAKRGQDVALRCDPISGHVSLFWYQQALGQGPEFLTYFQNEAQLDKSGLPSDRFFAERPEGSVSTLKIQRTQQEDSAVYLCASSDGTSGFWNEQFFGPGTRLTVL.

The rearrangement links TRBV7-9 to TRBJ2-3; no firm D call. Deletions cut 3 bases from V and 6 bases from J, with 7 bases between. The germline gives CDR1 SEHNR, CDR2 FQNEAQ (reference sequence). CDR3 length: 12 amino acids. The CDR3 sequence is CASSFSLDTQYF. In nucleotides, the CDR3 is TGTGCCAGCAGCTTCTCATTGGATACGCAGTATTTT.

The chain employs TRBV7-9 and TRBJ1-2; 7 nucleotides agree with TRBD1. There are 15 residues in the CDR3. Trimming at V came to 7 bases and at J to 4 bases, leaving 12 bases not matched to a gene. Germline V CDR1 and CDR2: SEHNR, FQNEAQ (reference sequence). The CDR3 DNA sequence: TGTGCCAGCACTACGACAGGGCGGGCCCCCTATGGCTACACCTTC. This sequence encodes CASTTTGRAPYGYTF.

The chain recombines TRBV20-1 with TRBJ1-5, with D unclear. Looked up from germline, CDR1 is DFQATT and CDR2 is SNEGSKA (reference sequence). Trimming left V 7 bases short and J 3 bases short, with 10 bases between. This CDR3 is 12 amino acids long. The DNA for the CDR3 is TGCAGTGGTTCTAATTCCAATCAGCCCCAGCATTTT. Translating gives CSGSNSNQPQHF.